Listed below are T cell receptor beta chains from one sample, sequenced in a study of T cell responses to AZD1222 COVID-19 vaccine. The repertoire was sequenced with immunoSEQ multiplex PCR; TCRdb's copy has only in-frame clones and lacks some. This repertoire shows some 140,000 clones, 75% to 95% found once; its top ten account for roughly 3.1%. The material was peripheral blood, obtained on day 0 of AZD1222 vaccination. Receptors originate from an adult in good health. The CDR3 runs from the conserved cysteine through the conserved F or W. D genes are given only for firm matches.

cdr3_nt | cdr3_aa | j_call | v_call | d_call
TGTGCCTCCTTGCTGAACACTGAAGCTTTCTTT | CASLLNTEAFF | TRBJ1-1 | TRBV30 | -
TGTGCCAGCAGCCGAGCTGCCGGGGGGGAGCCCTACGAGCAGTACTTC | CASSRAAGGEPYEQYF | TRBJ2-7 | TRBV4-2 | TRBD2
TGTGCCAGCACTTTGGGGGGGACAGGGGGTAACACTGAAGCTTTCTTT | CASTLGGTGGNTEAFF | TRBJ1-1 | TRBV5-4 | TRBD1
TGCGCCAGCAGCTTGGTCGCCCCCTACGAGCAGTACTTC | CASSLVAPYEQYF | TRBJ2-7 | TRBV5-1 | -
TGTGCCAGCAGTTACGACGGCGGGGGGGCCGCTGAGCAGTTCTTC | CASSYDGGGAAEQFF | TRBJ2-1 | TRBV6-2/TRBV6-3 | TRBD2
TGCGCCAGCAGCCCAACCGGGTACACCCCCTATAGCAATCAGCCCCAGCATTTT | CASSPTGYTPYSNQPQHF | TRBJ1-5 | TRBV4-1 | -
TGTGCCAGCAGCCCGGGACTCGCATACAATGAGCAGTTCTTC | CASSPGLAYNEQFF | TRBJ2-1 | TRBV11-2 | -
TGTGCCAGCAGTCCACGTACAGGGGCCACCATATATTTT | CASSPRTGATIYF | TRBJ1-3 | TRBV28 | TRBD1
TGCGCCAGCAGCTTGCCCGGGACAGGGGAGAGGGAGACCCAGTACTTC | CASSLPGTGERETQYF | TRBJ2-5 | TRBV5-1 | TRBD1
TGTGCCATCAGGGGTAGCAGCGATACGCAGTATTTT | CAIRGSSDTQYF | TRBJ2-3 | TRBV10-3 | -
TGTGCAGGGCTGCGGACGGGTAATGAAAAACTGTTTTTT | CAGLRTGNEKLFF | TRBJ1-4 | TRBV5-6 | -
TGTGCCAGCGCCGGCTTAGACTCCTACAATGAGCAGTTCTTC | CASAGLDSYNEQFF | TRBJ2-1 | TRBV7-6 | -
TGTGCCAGCAGCAAAGCGCCCGGGAGCTCCTACGAGCAGTACTTC | CASSKAPGSSYEQYF | TRBJ2-7 | TRBV21-1 | -
TGTGCCAGCAGTGACGGGACAGCTATCTATAATTCACCCCTCCACTTT | CASSDGTAIYNSPLHF | TRBJ1-6 | TRBV6-1 | TRBD1
TGTGCCAGCAGGTTCACAGGGTCCACTATCAGTCCCCAGCATTTT | CASRFTGSTISPQHF | TRBJ1-5 | TRBV28 | -
TGTGCCAGCAGATTGACAGGGGGGATACAAGAGACCCAGTACTTC | CASRLTGGIQETQYF | TRBJ2-5 | TRBV2 | TRBD1
TGCGCCAGCAGCTTGGGGCCCAACGAGCAGTACTTC | CASSLGPNEQYF | TRBJ2-7 | TRBV5-1 | -
TGTGCCAGCAGTATAGGGCCTCGCGACTATGGCTACACCTTC | CASSIGPRDYGYTF | TRBJ1-2 | TRBV28 | -